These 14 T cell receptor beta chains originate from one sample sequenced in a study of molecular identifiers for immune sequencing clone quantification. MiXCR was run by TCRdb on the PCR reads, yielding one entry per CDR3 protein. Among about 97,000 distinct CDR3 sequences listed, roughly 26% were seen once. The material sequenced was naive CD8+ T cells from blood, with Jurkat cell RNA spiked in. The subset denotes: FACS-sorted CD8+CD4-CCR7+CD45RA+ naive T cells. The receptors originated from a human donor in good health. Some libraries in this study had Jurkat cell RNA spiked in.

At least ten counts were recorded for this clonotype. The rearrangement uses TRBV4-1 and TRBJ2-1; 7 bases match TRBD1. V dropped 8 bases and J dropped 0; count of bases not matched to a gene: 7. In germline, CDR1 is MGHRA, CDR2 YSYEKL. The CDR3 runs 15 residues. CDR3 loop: CASRPGTVSYNEQFF. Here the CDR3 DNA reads TGCGCCAGCCGACCCGGGACAGTCTCCTACAATGAGCAGTTCTTC.

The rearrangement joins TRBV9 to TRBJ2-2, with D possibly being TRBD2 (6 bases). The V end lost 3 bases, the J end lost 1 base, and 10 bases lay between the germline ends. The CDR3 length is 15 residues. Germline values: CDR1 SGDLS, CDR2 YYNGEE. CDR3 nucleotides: TGTGCCAGCAGCGGGGAAGCGGGGAACACCGGGGAGCTGTTTTTT. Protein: CASSGEAGNTGELFF.

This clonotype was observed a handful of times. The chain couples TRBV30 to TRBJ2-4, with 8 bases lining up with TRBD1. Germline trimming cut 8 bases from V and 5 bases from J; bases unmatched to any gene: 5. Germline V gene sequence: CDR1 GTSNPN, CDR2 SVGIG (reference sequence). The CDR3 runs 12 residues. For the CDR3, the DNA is TGTGCCGGACAGGGTCGGGAAAACATTCAGTACTTC. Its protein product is CAGQGRENIQYF.

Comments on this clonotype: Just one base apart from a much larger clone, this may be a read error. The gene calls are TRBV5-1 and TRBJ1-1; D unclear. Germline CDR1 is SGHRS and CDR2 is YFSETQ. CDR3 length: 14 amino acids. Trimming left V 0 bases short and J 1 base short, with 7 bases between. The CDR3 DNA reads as TGCGCCAGCAGCTTGGTTGCAGAGAACACTGAAGCTTTCTTT. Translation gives CASSLVAENTEAFF. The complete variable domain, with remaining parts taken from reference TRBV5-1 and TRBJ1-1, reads KAGVTQTPRYLIKTRGQQVTLSCSPISGHRSVSWYQQTPGQGLQFLFEYFSETQRNKGNFPGRFSGRQFSNSRSEMNVSTLELGDSALYLCASSLVAENTEAFFGQGTRLTVV.

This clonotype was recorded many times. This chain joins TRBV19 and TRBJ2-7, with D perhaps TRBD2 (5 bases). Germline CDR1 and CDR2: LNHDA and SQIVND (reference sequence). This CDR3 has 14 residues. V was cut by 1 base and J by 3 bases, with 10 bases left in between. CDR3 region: CASSIGAAGYEQYF. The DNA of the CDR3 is TGTGCCAGTAGTATAGGAGCCGCGGGCTACGAGCAGTACTTC.

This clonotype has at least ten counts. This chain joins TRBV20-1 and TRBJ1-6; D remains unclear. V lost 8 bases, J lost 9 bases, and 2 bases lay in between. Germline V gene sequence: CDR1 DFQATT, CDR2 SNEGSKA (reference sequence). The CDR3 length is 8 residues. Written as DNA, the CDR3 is TGCAGTTGTTCACCCCTCCACTTT. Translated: CSCSPLHF.

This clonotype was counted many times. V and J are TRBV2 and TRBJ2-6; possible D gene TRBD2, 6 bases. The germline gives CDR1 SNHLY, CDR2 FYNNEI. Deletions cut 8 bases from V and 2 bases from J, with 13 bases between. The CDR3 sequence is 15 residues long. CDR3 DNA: TGTGCCAGCGGCCAGCCGGGGGCTGGGGCCAACGTCCTGACTTTC. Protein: CASGQPGAGANVLTF.

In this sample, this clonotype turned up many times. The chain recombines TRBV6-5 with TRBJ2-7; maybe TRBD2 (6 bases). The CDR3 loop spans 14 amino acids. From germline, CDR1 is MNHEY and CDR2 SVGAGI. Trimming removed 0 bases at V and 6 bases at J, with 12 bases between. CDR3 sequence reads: CASSYSGGLGEQYF. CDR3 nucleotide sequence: TGTGCCAGCAGTTACTCGGGGGGATTGGGCGAGCAGTACTTC.

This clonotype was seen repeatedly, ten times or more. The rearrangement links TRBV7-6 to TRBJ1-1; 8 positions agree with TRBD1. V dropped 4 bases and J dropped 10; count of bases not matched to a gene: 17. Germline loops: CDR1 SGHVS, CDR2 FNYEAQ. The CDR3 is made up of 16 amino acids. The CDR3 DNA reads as TGTGCCAGCAGCTATCGGACAGGGAGGGGTGGCTCTGGAGCTTTCTTT. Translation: CASSYRTGRGGSGAFF.

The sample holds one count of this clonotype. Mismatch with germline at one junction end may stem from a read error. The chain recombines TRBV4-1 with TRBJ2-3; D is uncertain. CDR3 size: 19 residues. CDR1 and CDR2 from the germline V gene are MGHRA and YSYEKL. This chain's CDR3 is CARRPAGTGPFTFPATQYF. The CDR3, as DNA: TGCGCCCGCAGGCCCGCCGGCACCGGGCCGTTTACTTTCCCCGCTACGCAGTATTTT.

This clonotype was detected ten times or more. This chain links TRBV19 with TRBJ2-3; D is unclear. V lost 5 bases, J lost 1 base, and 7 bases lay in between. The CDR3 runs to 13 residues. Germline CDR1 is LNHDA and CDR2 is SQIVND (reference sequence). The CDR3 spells CASSVHGTDTQYF. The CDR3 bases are TGTGCCAGTAGTGTCCACGGCACAGATACGCAGTATTTT.

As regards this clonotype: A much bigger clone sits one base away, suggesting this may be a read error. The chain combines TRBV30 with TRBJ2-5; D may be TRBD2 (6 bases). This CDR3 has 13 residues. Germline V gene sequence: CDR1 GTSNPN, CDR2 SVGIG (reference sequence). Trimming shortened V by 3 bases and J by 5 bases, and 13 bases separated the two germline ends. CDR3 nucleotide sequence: TGTGCCTGGAGGGATTGGGGGGACGAGACCCAGTACTTC. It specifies CAWRDWGDETQYF.

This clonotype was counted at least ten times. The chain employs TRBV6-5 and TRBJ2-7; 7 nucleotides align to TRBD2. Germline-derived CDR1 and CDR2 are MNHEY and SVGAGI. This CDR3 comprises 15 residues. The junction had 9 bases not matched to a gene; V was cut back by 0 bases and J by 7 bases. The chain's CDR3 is CASSYSSGPGGEQYF. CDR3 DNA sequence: TGTGCCAGCAGTTACTCCTCCGGCCCCGGGGGGGAGCAGTACTTC.

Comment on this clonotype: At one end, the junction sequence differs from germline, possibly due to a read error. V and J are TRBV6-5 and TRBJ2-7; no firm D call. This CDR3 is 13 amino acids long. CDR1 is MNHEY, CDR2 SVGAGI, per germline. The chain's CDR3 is CASSYSTYYELYF. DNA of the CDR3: TGTGCCAGCAGTTACTCGACTTACTACGAGCTGTACTTC.